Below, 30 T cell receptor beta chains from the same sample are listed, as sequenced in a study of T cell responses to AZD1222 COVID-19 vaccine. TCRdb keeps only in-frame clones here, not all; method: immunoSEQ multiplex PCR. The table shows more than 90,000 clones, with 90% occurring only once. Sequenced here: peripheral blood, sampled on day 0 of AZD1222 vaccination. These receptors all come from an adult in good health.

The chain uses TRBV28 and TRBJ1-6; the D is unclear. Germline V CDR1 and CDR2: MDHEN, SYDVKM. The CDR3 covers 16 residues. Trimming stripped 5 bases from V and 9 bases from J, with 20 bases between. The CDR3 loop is CASSPEYDRILSPLHF. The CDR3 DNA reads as TGTGCCAGCAGTCCTGAGTATGACCGGATCCTTTCACCCCTCCACTTT.

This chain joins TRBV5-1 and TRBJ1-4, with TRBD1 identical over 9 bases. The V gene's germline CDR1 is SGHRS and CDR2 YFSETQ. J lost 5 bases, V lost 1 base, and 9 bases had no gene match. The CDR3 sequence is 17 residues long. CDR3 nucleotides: TGCGCCAGCAGCTTGACCCATTCGACAGGGGGGAATGAAAAACTGTTTTTT. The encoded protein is CASSLTHSTGGNEKLFF.

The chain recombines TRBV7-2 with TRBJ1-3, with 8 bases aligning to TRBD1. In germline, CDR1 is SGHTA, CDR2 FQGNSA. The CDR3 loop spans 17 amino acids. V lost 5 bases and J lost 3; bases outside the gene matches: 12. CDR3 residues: CASSPAPPDRGGNTIYF. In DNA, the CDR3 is TGTGCCAGCAGCCCTGCCCCCCCTGACAGGGGTGGAAACACCATATATTTT.

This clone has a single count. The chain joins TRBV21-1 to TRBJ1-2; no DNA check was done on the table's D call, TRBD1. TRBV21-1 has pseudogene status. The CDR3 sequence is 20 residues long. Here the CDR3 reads CASSKSSSLRQTPESGGYTF. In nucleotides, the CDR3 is TGTGCCAGCAGCAAATCGTCTAGTTTAAGACAGACCCCGGAGTCGGGTGGCTACACCTTC.

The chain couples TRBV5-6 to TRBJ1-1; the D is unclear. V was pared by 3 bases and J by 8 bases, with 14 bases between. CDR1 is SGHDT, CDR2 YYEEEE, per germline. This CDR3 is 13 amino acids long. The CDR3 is CASSYNRVLEAFF. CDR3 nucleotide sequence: TGTGCCAGCAGCTATAACCGGGTTTTAGAAGCTTTCTTT.

The CDR3 loop reads CASSATGSSYNSPLHF. CDR3 DNA: TGTGCCAGCAGCGCTACAGGGAGCTCCTATAATTCACCCCTCCACTTT. The chain is built from TRBV5-4 and TRBJ1-6, with D possibly being TRBD1 (6 bases). V lost 4 bases and J lost 0, with 11 bases in between. Germline V gene data show CDR1 as SGHNT and CDR2 as YYREEE (reference sequence). The CDR3 sequence is 16 residues long. Filled out from reference TRBV5-4 and TRBJ1-6, the complete variable domain reads ETGVTQSPTHLIKTRGQQVTLRCSSQSGHNTVSWYQQALGQGPQFIFQYYREEENGRGNFPPRFSGLQFPNYSSELNVNALELDDSALYLCASSATGSSYNSPLHFGNGTRLTVT.

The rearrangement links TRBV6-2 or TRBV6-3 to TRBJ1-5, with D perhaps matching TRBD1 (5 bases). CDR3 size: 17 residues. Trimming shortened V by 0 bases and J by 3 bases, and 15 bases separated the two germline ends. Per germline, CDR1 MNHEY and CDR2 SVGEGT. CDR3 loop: CASSYSIARGTNQPQHF. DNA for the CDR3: TGTGCCAGCAGTTACTCGATTGCCCGGGGGACCAATCAGCCCCAGCATTTT.

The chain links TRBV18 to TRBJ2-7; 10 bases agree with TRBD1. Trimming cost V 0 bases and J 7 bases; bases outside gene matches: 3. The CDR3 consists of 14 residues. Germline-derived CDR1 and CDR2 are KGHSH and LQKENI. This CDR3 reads CASSPPDRGDEQYF. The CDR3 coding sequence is TGTGCCAGCTCACCACCGGACAGGGGGGATGAGCAGTACTTC.

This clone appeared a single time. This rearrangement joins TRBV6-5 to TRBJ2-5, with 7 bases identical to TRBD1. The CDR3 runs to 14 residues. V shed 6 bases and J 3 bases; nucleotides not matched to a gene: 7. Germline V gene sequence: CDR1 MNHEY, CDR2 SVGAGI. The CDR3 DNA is TGTGCCAGCAGCCCGCCCGGGACAGAAGAGACCCAGTACTTC. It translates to CASSPPGTEETQYF.

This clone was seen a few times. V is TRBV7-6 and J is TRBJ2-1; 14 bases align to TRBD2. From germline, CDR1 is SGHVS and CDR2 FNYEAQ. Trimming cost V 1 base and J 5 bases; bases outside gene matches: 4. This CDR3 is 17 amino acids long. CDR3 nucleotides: TGTGCCAGCAGCTTAGGACTAGCGGGGGGGCCGAACAATGAGCAGTTCTTC. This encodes CASSLGLAGGPNNEQFF.

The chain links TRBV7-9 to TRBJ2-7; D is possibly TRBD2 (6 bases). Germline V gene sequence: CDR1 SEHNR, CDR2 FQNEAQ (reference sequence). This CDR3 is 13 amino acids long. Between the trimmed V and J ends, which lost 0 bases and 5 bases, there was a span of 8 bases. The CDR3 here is CASSLAPSDEQYF. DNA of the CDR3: TGTGCCAGCAGCTTAGCCCCTAGCGACGAGCAGTACTTC.

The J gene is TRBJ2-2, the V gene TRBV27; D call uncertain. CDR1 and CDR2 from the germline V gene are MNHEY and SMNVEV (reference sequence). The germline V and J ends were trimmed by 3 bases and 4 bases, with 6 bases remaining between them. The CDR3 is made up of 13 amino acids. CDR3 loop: CASSFGGTGELFF. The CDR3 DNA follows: TGTGCCAGCAGTTTCGGTGGCACCGGGGAGCTGTTTTTT.

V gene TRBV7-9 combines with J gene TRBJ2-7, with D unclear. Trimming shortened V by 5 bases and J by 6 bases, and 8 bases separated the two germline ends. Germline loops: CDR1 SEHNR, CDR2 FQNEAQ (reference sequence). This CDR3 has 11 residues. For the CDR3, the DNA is TGTGCCAGCAGCCCCGACCTCGAGCAGTACTTC. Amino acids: CASSPDLEQYF. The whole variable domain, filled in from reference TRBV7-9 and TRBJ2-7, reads DTGVSQNPRHKITKRGQNVTFRCDPISEHNRLYWYRQTLGQGPEFLTYFQNEAQLEKSRLLSDRFSAERPKGSFSTLEIQRTEQGDSAMYLCASSPDLEQYFGPGTRLTVT.

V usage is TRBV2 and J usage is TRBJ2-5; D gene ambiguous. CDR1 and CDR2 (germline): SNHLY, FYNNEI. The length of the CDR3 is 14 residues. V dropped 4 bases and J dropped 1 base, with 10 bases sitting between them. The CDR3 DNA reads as TGTGCCAGCAGTGGGTTAAACAGCCAAGAGACCCAGTACTTC. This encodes CASSGLNSQETQYF. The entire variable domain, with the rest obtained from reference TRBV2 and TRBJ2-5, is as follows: EPEVTQTPSHQVTQMGQEVILRCVPISNHLYFYWYRQILGQKVEFLVSFYNNEISEKSEIFDDQFSVERPDGSNFTLKIRSTKLEDSAMYFCASSGLNSQETQYFGPGTRLLVL.

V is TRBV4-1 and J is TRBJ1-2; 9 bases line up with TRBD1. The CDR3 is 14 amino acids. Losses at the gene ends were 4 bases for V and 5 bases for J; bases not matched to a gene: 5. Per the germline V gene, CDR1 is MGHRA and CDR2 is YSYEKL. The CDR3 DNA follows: TGCGCCAGCAGCCTGAGGGACAGGGAGTATGGCTACACCTTC. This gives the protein CASSLRDREYGYTF.

Here the CDR3 DNA reads TGTGCCAGCAGCTCAGTCCAGGAGGGTGGGAGAGCTTTCTTT. This translates into CASSSVQEGGRAFF. The chain is built from TRBV11-2 and TRBJ1-1, with D unclear. This CDR3 has 14 amino acids. The germline V gene has CDR1 SGHAT and CDR2 FQNNGV. V was cut by 4 bases and J by 10 bases, with 19 bases left in between. The whole variable domain, filled in from reference TRBV11-2 and TRBJ1-1, reads EAGVAQSPRYKIIEKRQSVAFWCNPISGHATLYWYQQILGQGPKLLIQFQNNGVVDDSQLPKDRFSAERLKGVDSTLKIQPAKLEDSAVYLCASSSVQEGGRAFFGQGTRLTVV.

In nucleotides, the CDR3 is TGCAGCGTTGTGGTGGGGACGCCTCAAGAGACCCAGTACTTC. This gives the protein CSVVVGTPQETQYF. The V call is TRBV29-1, the J call TRBJ2-5, with D possibly called TRBD1 or TRBD2 (5 bases each). CDR1 SQVTM and CDR2 ANQGSEA come from the germline V gene. Trimming pared 4 bases from V and 2 bases from J, leaving 14 bases between. This CDR3 contains 14 residues.

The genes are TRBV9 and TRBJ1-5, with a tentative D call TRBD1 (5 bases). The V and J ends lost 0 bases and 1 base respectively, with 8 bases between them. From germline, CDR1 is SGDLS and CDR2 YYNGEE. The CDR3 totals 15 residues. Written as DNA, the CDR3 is TGTGCCAGCAGCGTAGGATGGGGGAGCAATCAGCCCCAGCATTTT. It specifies CASSVGWGSNQPQHF.

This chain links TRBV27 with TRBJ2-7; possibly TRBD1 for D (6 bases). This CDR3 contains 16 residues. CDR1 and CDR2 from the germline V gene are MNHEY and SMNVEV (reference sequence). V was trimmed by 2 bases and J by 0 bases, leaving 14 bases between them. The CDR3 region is CASSLTSGTSSYEQYF. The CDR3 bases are TGTGCCAGCAGTTTAACCTCCGGGACATCCTCCTACGAGCAGTACTTC.

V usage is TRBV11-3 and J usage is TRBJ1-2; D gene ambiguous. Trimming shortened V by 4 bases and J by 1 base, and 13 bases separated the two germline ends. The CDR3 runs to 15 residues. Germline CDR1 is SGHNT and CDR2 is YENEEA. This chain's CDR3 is CASSYPKSDNYGYTF. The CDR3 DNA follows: TGTGCCAGCAGCTACCCGAAGAGCGATAACTATGGCTACACCTTC.

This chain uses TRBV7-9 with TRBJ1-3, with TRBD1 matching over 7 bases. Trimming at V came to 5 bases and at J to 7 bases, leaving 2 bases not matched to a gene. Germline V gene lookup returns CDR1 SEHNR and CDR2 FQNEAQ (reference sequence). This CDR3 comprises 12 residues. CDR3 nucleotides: TGTGCCAGCAGCCCACAGGGGAACACCATATATTTT. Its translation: CASSPQGNTIYF.

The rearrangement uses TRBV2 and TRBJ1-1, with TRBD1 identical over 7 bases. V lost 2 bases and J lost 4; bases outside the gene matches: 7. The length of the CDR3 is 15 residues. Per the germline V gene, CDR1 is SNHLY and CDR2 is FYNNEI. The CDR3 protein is CASSENRGGVTEAFF. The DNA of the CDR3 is TGTGCCAGCAGTGAAAACAGGGGTGGAGTCACTGAAGCTTTCTTT. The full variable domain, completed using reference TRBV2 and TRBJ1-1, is EPEVTQTPSHQVTQMGQEVILRCVPISNHLYFYWYRQILGQKVEFLVSFYNNEISEKSEIFDDQFSVERPDGSNFTLKIRSTKLEDSAMYFCASSENRGGVTEAFFGQGTRLTVV.

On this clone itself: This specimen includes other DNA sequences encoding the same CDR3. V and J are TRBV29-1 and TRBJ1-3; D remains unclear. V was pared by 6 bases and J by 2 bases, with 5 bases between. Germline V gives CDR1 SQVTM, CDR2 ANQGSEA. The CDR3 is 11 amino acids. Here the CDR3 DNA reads TGCAGCGTCGAAACTGGAAACACCATATATTTT. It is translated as CSVETGNTIYF.

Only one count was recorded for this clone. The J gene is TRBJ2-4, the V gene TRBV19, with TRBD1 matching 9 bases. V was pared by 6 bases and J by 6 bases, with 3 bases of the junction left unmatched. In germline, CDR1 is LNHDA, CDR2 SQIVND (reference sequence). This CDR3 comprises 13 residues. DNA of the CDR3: TGTGCCAGTAGGATGACAGGGGGAAACATTCAGTACTTC. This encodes CASRMTGGNIQYF.

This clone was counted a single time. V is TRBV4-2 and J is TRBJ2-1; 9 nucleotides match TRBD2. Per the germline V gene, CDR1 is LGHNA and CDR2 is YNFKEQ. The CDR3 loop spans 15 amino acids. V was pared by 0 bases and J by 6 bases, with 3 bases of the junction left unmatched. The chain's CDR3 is CASSQDAGGPNEQFF. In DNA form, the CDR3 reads TGTGCCAGCAGCCAAGATGCGGGGGGGCCCAATGAGCAGTTCTTC.

CDR3 protein: CASSLVPRATDTQYF. The CDR3 DNA sequence: TGTGCCAGCAGTTTGGTCCCTCGAGCAACAGATACGCAGTATTTT. V gene TRBV6-5 combines with J gene TRBJ2-3; D unresolved. The CDR3 covers 15 residues. Looked up from germline, CDR1 is MNHEY and CDR2 is SVGAGI. Trimming left V 4 bases short and J 3 bases short, with 14 bases between.

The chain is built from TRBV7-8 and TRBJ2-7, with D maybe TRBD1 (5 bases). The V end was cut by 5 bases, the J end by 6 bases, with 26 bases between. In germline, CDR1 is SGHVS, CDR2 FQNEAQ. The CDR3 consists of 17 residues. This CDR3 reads CASSRFEETEIPSEQYF. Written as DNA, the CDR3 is TGTGCCAGCAGCCGATTCGAGGAGACAGAAATCCCCTCCGAGCAGTACTTC.

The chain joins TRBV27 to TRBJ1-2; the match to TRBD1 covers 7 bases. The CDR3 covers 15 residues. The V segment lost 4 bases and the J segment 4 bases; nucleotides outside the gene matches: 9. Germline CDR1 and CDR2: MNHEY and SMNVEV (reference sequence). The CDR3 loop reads CASSSLWDSTYGYTF. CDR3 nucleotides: TGTGCCAGCAGTTCCCTGTGGGACAGCACCTATGGCTACACCTTC.

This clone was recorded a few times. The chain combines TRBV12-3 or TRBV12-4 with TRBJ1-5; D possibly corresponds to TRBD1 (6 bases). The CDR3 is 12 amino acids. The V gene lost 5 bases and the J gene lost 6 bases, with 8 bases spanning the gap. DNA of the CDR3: TGTGCCAGCAGTGCCAGGGGTCAGCCCCAGCATTTT. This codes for CASSARGQPQHF.

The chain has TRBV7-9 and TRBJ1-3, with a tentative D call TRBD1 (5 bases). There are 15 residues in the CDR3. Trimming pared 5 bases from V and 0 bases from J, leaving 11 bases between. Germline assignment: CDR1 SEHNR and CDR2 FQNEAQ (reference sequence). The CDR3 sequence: CASSPMGGSGNTIYF. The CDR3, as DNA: TGTGCCAGCAGCCCTATGGGGGGCTCTGGAAACACCATATATTTT.